These T cell receptor beta chains were read from a single sample in a study of identical twins. In TCRdb, the 5' RACE reads were re-called with MiXCR into one record per CDR3 protein. The sample carries some 660,000 distinct CDR3 sequences, 8.6% recorded once. The data were also submitted as part of a second study, on yellow fever vaccine responses in identical twins.

Sample: PBMCs. These receptors were collected from a woman under 30 in good health. Each CDR3 is given with its conserved first and last residue. A D gene is named only where the DNA matches it firmly. Size is omitted from some rows. Given values are once, few, many or a class for expanded clones.

TRBJ1-2 | TRBV21-1 | - | - | CASRPGYYGYTF
TRBJ2-1 | TRBV10-3 | TRBD1 | - | CAISLAGQGVFGEQFF
TRBJ2-5 | TRBV20-1 | TRBD1 | many | CSARTGGQETQYF
TRBJ2-2 | TRBV20-1 | - | many | CSARWGHGELFF
TRBJ2-3 | TRBV19 | - | - | CASSGDTDTQYF
TRBJ1-1 | TRBV5-1 | - | few | CASSEDLGTEAFF
TRBJ2-2 | TRBV3-1 | - | - | CASSQDPRGVMNTGELFF
TRBJ2-3 | TRBV7-6 | - | few | CASSLTPPLRGTTDTQYF
TRBJ1-2 | TRBV6-1 | TRBD1 | - | CASSRTGGKGYTF
TRBJ1-2 | TRBV20-1 | - | - | CSARVVGEGYGYTF
TRBJ2-7 | TRBV5-1 | - | many | CASTSGTGKTHEQYF
TRBJ2-2 | TRBV7-9 | TRBD2 | many | CASSPWEGPNTGELFF
TRBJ1-2 | TRBV12-3/TRBV12-4 | - | many | CASSLAGSYGYTF
TRBJ2-7 | TRBV20-1 | - | - | CSLNRDLTYEQYF
TRBJ2-3 | TRBV20-1 | TRBD1 | few | CSASRQGADTQYF
TRBJ2-2 | TRBV18 | - | - | CASFGNGELFF
TRBJ2-2 | TRBV12-3/TRBV12-4 | - | many | CASSPGEAGELFF
TRBJ2-2 | TRBV28 | TRBD2 | few | CASTEFIAGGTGELFF
TRBJ2-1 | TRBV4-3 | TRBD1 | few | CASSRDRDVRNEQFF
TRBJ2-5 | TRBV5-1 | - | many | CASRQTRESWETQYF